Below are 7 T cell receptor beta chains sequenced from a single sample in a study of T cell responses to AZD1222 COVID-19 vaccine. TCRdb's table, derived via immunoSEQ multiplex PCR, lists solely in-frame clones and lacks some. The sample contains more than 80,000 clones, roughly 93% of which appear only once. The material sequenced was peripheral blood, taken on day 0 of AZD1222 vaccination. Receptor source: an adult in good health.

This rearrangement joins TRBV6-1 to TRBJ1-1; no clear D gene. Per the germline V gene, CDR1 is MNHNS and CDR2 is SASEGT. V lost 3 bases and J 7 bases, leaving 12 bases between the germline ends. The CDR3 has 13 residues. CDR3: CASSDRVKSEAFF. In nucleotides, the CDR3 is TGTGCCAGCAGTGACCGGGTGAAAAGTGAAGCTTTCTTT.

The chain is built from TRBV19 and TRBJ1-2; 8 positions match TRBD1. Per germline, CDR1 LNHDA and CDR2 SQIVND (reference sequence). Germline trimming cut 4 bases from V and 2 bases from J; bases unmatched to any gene: 9. The length of the CDR3 is 16 residues. The chain's CDR3 is CASSTIGNRGNYGYTF. CDR3 bases: TGTGCCAGTAGTACCATAGGAAACAGGGGGAACTATGGCTACACCTTC.

The chain couples TRBV3-1 (or the pseudogene TRBV3-2) to TRBJ2-2; TRBD2 matches 7 bases. Germline-derived CDR1 and CDR2 are LGHDT and YNNKEL (reference sequence). This CDR3 is 14 amino acids long. The V segment lost 4 bases and the J segment 4 bases; nucleotides outside the gene matches: 3. CDR3 sequence (DNA): TGTGCCAGCAGCCGAGGGGAGGGCACCGGGGAGCTGTTTTTT. Protein sequence: CASSRGEGTGELFF.

The rearrangement joins TRBV7-9 to TRBJ1-4; 9 bases are shared with TRBD1. V lost 5 bases to trimming and J lost 8 bases; unmatched junction nucleotides: 6. Germline lookup yields CDR1 SEHNR and CDR2 FQNEAQ (reference sequence). CDR3 size: 14 residues. The CDR3 is CASSHGTGSEKLFF. CDR3 DNA sequence: TGTGCCAGCAGCCATGGGACAGGGAGCGAAAAACTGTTTTTT.

The chain is built from TRBV29-1 and TRBJ2-3; D ambiguous. The V end was cut by 7 bases, the J end by 4 bases, with 18 bases between. CDR3 size: 14 residues. The germline CDR1 and CDR2 sequences are SQVTM and ANQGSEA. CDR3 residues: CSGVRAAEPDTQYF. CDR3 nucleotide sequence: TGCAGCGGCGTAAGGGCGGCGGAGCCAGATACGCAGTATTTT.

The V call is TRBV6-5, the J call TRBJ1-2; 8 bases are a match to TRBD1. After removal of 0 bases from V and 4 bases from J, the junction contained 7 bases not matched to a gene. CDR3 size: 16 residues. The germline CDR1 and CDR2 sequences are MNHEY and SVGAGI. The CDR3 spells CASSYSSRGPAYGYTF. The CDR3 region has the DNA TGTGCCAGCAGTTACTCGAGCAGGGGGCCTGCCTATGGCTACACCTTC.

The rearrangement uses TRBV2 and TRBJ1-5; 9 positions match TRBD1. Per the germline V gene, CDR1 is SNHLY and CDR2 is FYNNEI. The CDR3 spans 15 residues. V was clipped by 2 bases and J by 3 bases; unmatched bases: 2. CDR3 DNA: TGTGCCAGCAGTGAATGGGACAGGGACAATCAGCCCCAGCATTTT. As protein: CASSEWDRDNQPQHF.